This note documents a single T cell receptor (beta chain) sequence. The data stem from a study of technical replicates of blood from four donors. Method: immunoSEQ multiplex PCR; TCRdb's copy keeps in-frame clones and lacks some. The sample shows about 72,000 clones, over 85% of them seen only once. Germline CDR1 reads SGHVS; CDR2 reads FNYEAQ. Trimming pared 4 bases from V and 0 bases from J, leaving 6 bases between. The CDR3 spans 14 residues. Sequenced material: T cells isolated from PBMCs. The sequence was obtained from a human donor in good health. The V call is TRBV7-6, the J call TRBJ1-4, with a possible D match to TRBD1 (5 bases). As DNA, the CDR3 is TGTGCCAGCAGCTCAGGGCCAACTAATGAAAAACTGTTTTTT. It codes for CASSSGPTNEKLFF.